The 20 T cell receptor beta chains in this list originate from one sample, sequenced in a study of regulatory T cells in long-lasting Graves disease. Sample time point: persistent/refractory GD, antithyroid drugs over 5 years with positive TRAb. PBMCs provided the RNA from which the TCR library was made. The TCR beta library used iRepertoire HTBI primers with Arm-PCR amplification of CDR3. TCRdb independently ran MiXCR on the multiplex PCR reads; one entry per CDR3 protein. The data show a few hundred thousand distinct CDR3 sequences, around a fifth seen once. The specimen was peripheral blood mononuclear cells (PBMCs), collected when the disease was refractory, from a patient treated with antithyroid drugs. The receptors were gathered from a female donor with Graves disease.

This clonotype was seen at least ten times. This sequence joins TRBV15 and TRBJ1-2; a weak D match, TRBD1 (5 bases). CDR1 and CDR2 from the germline V gene are LNHNV and YYDKDF (reference sequence). V was pared by 0 bases and J by 1 base, with 15 bases between. The CDR3 is made up of 17 amino acids. CDR3 sequence (DNA): TGTGCCACCAGCAGAGATTCCTCGCTCAGGGATAACTATGGCTACACCTTC. The encoded protein is CATSRDSSLRDNYGYTF.

This clonotype occurred many times. The V gene is TRBV12-3 or TRBV12-4, the J gene TRBJ1-5; D call uncertain. Between the trimmed V and J ends, which lost 3 bases and 7 bases, there was a span of 19 bases. CDR3 size: 16 residues. CDR3 residues: CASSFGGVSGFQPQHF. CDR3 DNA sequence: TGTGCCAGCAGTTTTGGTGGGGTTTCGGGGTTCCAGCCCCAGCATTTT.

This clonotype occurred many times. V gene TRBV11-2 combines with J gene TRBJ1-2; 9 bases fit TRBD1. The CDR3 runs 18 residues. The junction had 11 bases not matched to a gene; V was cut back by 1 base and J by 2 bases. CDR1 SGHAT and CDR2 FQNNGV come from the germline V gene. This CDR3 reads CASSLVGLVGQGNYGYTF. The CDR3 DNA follows: TGTGCCAGCAGCTTAGTTGGGTTGGTCGGACAGGGGAACTATGGCTACACCTTC.

This clonotype has a handful of counts. This chain joins TRBV2 and TRBJ2-7, with D perhaps matching TRBD1 or TRBD2 (5 bases each). CDR3 length equals 15 residues. Between the trimmed V and J ends, which lost 6 bases and 3 bases, there was a span of 18 bases. Per germline, CDR1 SNHLY and CDR2 FYNNEI. CDR3 region: CASSPAQGEGYEQYF. The CDR3 nucleotides read TGTGCCAGCAGCCCCGCGCAGGGAGAAGGCTACGAGCAGTACTTC. Full variable domain (missing parts from reference TRBV2 and TRBJ2-7): EPEVTQTPSHQVTQMGQEVILRCVPISNHLYFYWYRQILGQKVEFLVSFYNNEISEKSEIFDDQFSVERPDGSNFTLKIRSTKLEDSAMYFCASSPAQGEGYEQYFGPGTRLTVT.

The chain is built from TRBV11-2 and TRBJ1-2, with a weak D call TRBD1 (6 bases). This CDR3 is built from 18 residues. The germline V and J ends were trimmed by 4 bases and 2 bases, with 23 bases remaining between them. The germline V gene encodes CDR1 SGHAT and CDR2 FQNNGV. The CDR3 loop reads CASSSERTGRGKNYGYTF. CDR3 nucleotides: TGTGCCAGCAGCTCGGAGAGAACCGGCAGGGGCAAAAACTATGGCTACACCTTC.

The rearrangement joins TRBV4-1 to TRBJ2-7; D is possibly TRBD1 or TRBD2 (6 bases each). Germline CDR1 and CDR2: MGHRA and YSYEKL. The CDR3 has 14 amino acids. V gave up 1 base and J gave up 4 bases, with 11 bases separating them. The CDR3 DNA reads as TGCGCCAGCAGCCAAGTTAGGGGGGAATACGAGCAGTACTTC. This gives the protein CASSQVRGEYEQYF.

This clonotype has a handful of counts. Written as DNA, the CDR3 is TGTGCCAGCAGCCCAGACGTCCCCGGGGAGCTGTTTTTT. This sequence encodes CASSPDVPGELFF. This chain joins TRBV5-4 and TRBJ2-2; D is undetermined. Germline lookup yields CDR1 SGHNT and CDR2 YYREEE (reference sequence). Trimming shortened V by 4 bases and J by 6 bases, and 10 bases separated the two germline ends. The CDR3 totals 13 residues. The full variable domain, its missing parts supplied by reference TRBV5-4 and TRBJ2-2, is ETGVTQSPTHLIKTRGQQVTLRCSSQSGHNTVSWYQQALGQGPQFIFQYYREEENGRGNFPPRFSGLQFPNYSSELNVNALELDDSALYLCASSPDVPGELFFGEGSRLTVL.

This clonotype was seen only a few times. This chain links TRBV28 with TRBJ2-1; 11 bases align to TRBD2. The CDR3 runs to 16 residues. J lost 9 bases, V lost 6 bases, and 13 bases had no gene match. CDR1 and CDR2 (germline): MDHEN, SYDVKM. Written as DNA, the CDR3 is TGTGCCAGCAGCCCTTGGGCTAGCGGGAGGTCGGCTGAGCAGTTCTTC. Translation: CASSPWASGRSAEQFF.

This clonotype was recorded a few times. This sequence joins TRBV5-8 and TRBJ2-6; D is unresolved. V lost 0 bases and J lost 2, with 6 bases in between. CDR1 SGHTS and CDR2 YDEGEE come from the germline V gene. This CDR3 region has 15 residues. The CDR3 coding sequence is TGTGCCAGCAGCTTGGTTGGGGCTGGGGCCAACGTCCTGACTTTC. Protein: CASSLVGAGANVLTF.

The chain couples TRBV4-1 to TRBJ1-1; D unclear. This CDR3 is built from 13 residues. Between the trimmed V and J ends, which lost 0 bases and 14 bases, there was a span of 16 bases. Looked up from germline, CDR1 is MGHRA and CDR2 is YSYEKL. CDR3 in DNA: TGCGCCAGCAGCCAAGAGGTTGTGAGTCAGTCCTTCTTT. Amino acids: CASSQEVVSQSFF.

The chain combines TRBV30 with TRBJ2-2; D possibly corresponds to TRBD2 (5 bases). V was cut by 2 bases and J by 2 bases, with 15 bases left in between. Germline V lookup: CDR1 GTSNPN, CDR2 SVGIG (reference sequence). The CDR3 is made up of 16 amino acids. CDR3 DNA: TGTGCCTGGAGTCCTGGCTCACTAGGAAACACCGGGGAGCTGTTTTTT. Amino acid sequence: CAWSPGSLGNTGELFF.

Notes on this clonotype: A clone one base away is much larger, so this may be a read error. Because it lacks the conserved phenylalanine or tryptophan at the end, this CDR3 is likely a read error. The genes are TRBV4-1 and TRBJ2-5, with TRBD2 identical over 12 bases. Germline values: CDR1 MGHRA, CDR2 YSYEKL. This CDR3 is 15 amino acids long. Trimming at V came to 1 base and at J to 4 bases, leaving 1 base not matched to a gene. For the CDR3, the DNA is TGCGCCAGCAGCCAAGGACTAGCGGGAGTAGAGACCCAGTACCTC. The encoded protein is CASSQGLAGVETQYL.

This chain joins TRBV5-8 and TRBJ2-5; 10 bases match TRBD1. CDR1 is SGHTS, CDR2 YDEGEE, per germline. Trimming at V came to 1 base and at J to 4 bases, leaving 7 bases not matched to a gene. This CDR3 region has 16 residues. This CDR3 reads CASSLSDRGRGETQYF. CDR3 sequence (DNA): TGTGCCAGCAGCTTGTCGGACAGGGGGAGGGGAGAGACCCAGTACTTC.

This clonotype has a handful of counts. The CDR3 DNA sequence: TGTGCCATCAGTGTCGTCGGGGACAGAATTCAAGAGACCCAGTACTTC. This codes for CAISVVGDRIQETQYF. The chain combines TRBV10-3 with TRBJ2-5; 7 bases line up with TRBD1. The germline gives CDR1 ENHRY, CDR2 SYGVKD. With 4 bases clipped from V and 2 bases from J, the junction kept 10 bases outside the gene matches. This CDR3 is 16 amino acids long.

This clonotype was counted many times. The chain recombines TRBV12-3 or TRBV12-4 with TRBJ1-2; no clear D gene. V gave up 7 bases and J gave up 5 bases, with 14 bases separating them. The CDR3 has 13 amino acids. The DNA of the CDR3 is TGTGCCAGCACCCGGTCGGGAATGTATGGCTACACCTTC. Translation gives CASTRSGMYGYTF.

This clonotype was detected many times. The chain combines TRBV20-1 with TRBJ1-2; possibly TRBD1 for D (5 bases). Germline assignment: CDR1 DFQATT and CDR2 SNEGSKA (reference sequence). The V gene lost 6 bases and the J gene lost 9 bases, with 17 bases spanning the gap. The CDR3 loop spans 12 amino acids. The CDR3 spells CSAETDSLSYTF. The CDR3 nucleotides read TGCAGTGCCGAGACCGACAGTCTCAGCTACACCTTC.

There are a few counts of this clonotype. The J gene is TRBJ2-7, the V gene TRBV12-3 or TRBV12-4, with D hard to call. The CDR3 loop spans 14 amino acids. V was clipped by 2 bases and J by 5 bases, with 13 bases between them. Here the CDR3 DNA reads TGTGCCAGCAGTTTAACCTCTACTAACAACGAGCAGTACTTC. Its translation: CASSLTSTNNEQYF.

This clonotype was observed at least ten times. V usage is TRBV2 and J usage is TRBJ1-1; possibly TRBD1 for D (6 bases). The germline CDR1 and CDR2 sequences are SNHLY and FYNNEI. V was trimmed by 3 bases and J by 0 bases, leaving 8 bases between them. CDR3 length equals 14 residues. The CDR3 DNA follows: TGTGCCAGCAGTGAGGACAGCTTGAACACTGAAGCTTTCTTT. Amino acids: CASSEDSLNTEAFF.

The chain carries TRBV19 and TRBJ2-7, with D possibly being TRBD2 (5 bases). The V end was cut by 3 bases, the J end by 7 bases, with 19 bases between. The CDR3 spans 15 residues. Germline CDR1 and CDR2: LNHDA and SQIVND (reference sequence). This CDR3 is CASSMVLGGGIEQYF. For the CDR3, the DNA is TGTGCCAGTAGTATGGTGTTAGGTGGAGGTATTGAGCAGTACTTC.

Points on this clonotype: A read error is possible here, since a much larger clone lies one base away. The V gene is TRBV28, the J gene TRBJ2-7; D is possibly TRBD2 (5 bases). Germline assignment: CDR1 MDHEN and CDR2 SYDVKM. The length of the CDR3 is 13 residues. The CDR3 DNA reads TGTGCCAGCGGGAGTCTGAGTACCTACGAGCGGTACTTC. It is translated as CASGSLSTYERYF. The full variable domain, its missing parts supplied by reference TRBV28 and TRBJ2-7, is DVKVTQSSRYLVKRTGEKVFLECVQDMDHENMFWYRQDPGLGLRLIYFSYDVKMKEKGDIPEGYSVSREKKERFSLILESASTNQTSMYLCASGSLSTYERYFGPGTRLTVT.